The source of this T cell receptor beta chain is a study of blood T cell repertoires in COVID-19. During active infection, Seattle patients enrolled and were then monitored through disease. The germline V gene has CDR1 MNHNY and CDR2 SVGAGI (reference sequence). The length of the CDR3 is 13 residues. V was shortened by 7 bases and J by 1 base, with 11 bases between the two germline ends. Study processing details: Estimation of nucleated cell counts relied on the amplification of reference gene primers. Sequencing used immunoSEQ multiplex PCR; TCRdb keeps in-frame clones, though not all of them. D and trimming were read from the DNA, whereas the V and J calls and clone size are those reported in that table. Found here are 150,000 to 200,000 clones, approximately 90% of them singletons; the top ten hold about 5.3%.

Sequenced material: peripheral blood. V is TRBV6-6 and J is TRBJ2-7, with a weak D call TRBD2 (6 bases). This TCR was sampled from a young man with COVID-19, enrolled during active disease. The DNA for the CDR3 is TGTGCCAGCAACCCGGGACTGTCCTACGAGCAGTACTTC. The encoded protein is CASNPGLSYEQYF.